Sequencing of this TCR beta chain was carried out in a study of breast tumors, draining lymph nodes, adjacent tissues. Axillary draining lymph nodes of breast cancer patients supplied the node samples. Regarding the study as a whole: Most tumor T cells seemingly derive from lymph node, then expand in tumor. Compared with basal-like, luminal-like tumors shared significantly more repertoire with nontumor tissue. That most tumor T cells come from lymph nodes remained unproven. Tumor repertoires ranked between lymph nodes and nontumor tissue in diversity, with V and J gene preferences.

Trimming took 1 base from V and 9 from J, leaving 12 bases between them. The germline gives CDR1 DFQATT, CDR2 SNEGSKA (reference sequence). The CDR3 has 12 amino acids. This clonotype was observed once. The antigen is undetermined. TCRdb called the multiplex PCR reads again in MiXCR, with one record for every CDR3 protein. The data hold under 250,000 distinct CDR3 sequences, with about 32% observed a single time. The chain links TRBV20-1 to TRBJ2-5; possibly TRBD2 for D (5 bases). This clonotype was sampled from a female donor with breast cancer. Some clones in this sample may be carry-over from other donors' samples. Material for sequencing was axillary lymph node tissue. The CDR3 protein is CSARGILGAQYF. CDR3 nucleotides: TGCAGTGCTAGAGGTATACTCGGGGCCCAGTACTTC.